The 3 T cell receptor beta chains listed next were all sequenced from one sample in a study of blood T cell repertoires in COVID-19. TCRdb keeps only in-frame clones here, not all; method: immunoSEQ multiplex PCR. The sample records roughly 51,000 clones, about 86% being singletons. The sequenced material came from peripheral blood. These TCRs come from a woman of 80 years or more with acute or convalescent COVID-19.

The chain recombines TRBV7-3 with TRBJ1-1; no reliable D call. This CDR3 comprises 13 residues. The V and J ends lost 5 bases and 0 bases respectively, with 7 bases between them. Germline CDR1 reads SGHTA; CDR2 reads FQGTGA. This chain's CDR3 is CASSAYMNTEAFF. The CDR3, as DNA: TGTGCCAGCAGCGCCTATATGAACACTGAAGCTTTCTTT. Complete variable domain (other parts from reference TRBV7-3 and TRBJ1-1): GAGVSQTPSNKVTEKGKYVELRCDPISGHTALYWYRQSLGQGPEFLIYFQGTGAADDSGLPNDRFFAVRPEGSVSTLKIQRTERGDSAVYLCASSAYMNTEAFFGQGTRLTVV.

The chain combines TRBV6-1 with TRBJ2-4, with 8 bases aligning to TRBD1. Unmatched junction bases numbered 1, after V lost 3 bases and J lost 6 bases. The CDR3 length is 13 residues. Germline V gives CDR1 MNHNS, CDR2 SASEGT. CDR3 sequence: CASSDRGRNIQYF. The CDR3 region has the DNA TGTGCCAGCAGTGACAGGGGGCGAAACATTCAGTACTTC.

The chain is built from TRBV6-2 or TRBV6-3 and TRBJ1-2; the D is unclear. This CDR3 region has 13 residues. CDR1 and CDR2 (germline): MNHEY, SVGEGT. V dropped 2 bases and J dropped 5 bases, with 9 bases sitting between them. CDR3 loop: CASSYGRGYGYTF. The CDR3 region has the DNA TGTGCCAGCAGTTACGGGCGCGGGTATGGCTACACCTTC.